The next 30 T cell receptor beta chains were all read from a single sample in a study of cytomegalovirus exposure and HLA in healthy donors (dated by TCRdb to 2016 to 2017). Receptors were amplified or captured by the immunoSEQ multiplex PCR assay. The multiplex PCR relied on a mix of 60 forward primers for TCR Vbeta segments and 13 reverse primers for TCR Jbeta segments. This immuneACCESS table, as held by TCRdb, lists in-frame sequences with V and J called but not all clones. Of the missing ones, under half trace to an unresolved V gene in checked studies; the others have no known cause. Within this sample are under 110,000 clones, with around three quarters of them counted one time only. The ten largest clones take up roughly 0.76% of the sample. Sequencing was performed on PBMCs. The receptors come from a boy younger than 18 in good health and CMV-seronegative.

This clone has just a few counts. CDR3 in amino acids: CASSLWRGGVYNEQFF. The DNA of the CDR3 is TGTGCCAGCAGCTTGTGGCGGGGGGGGGTTTACAATGAGCAGTTCTTC. The V gene is TRBV5-4, the J gene TRBJ2-1, with 9 bases aligning to TRBD2. The length of the CDR3 is 16 residues. Germline trimming cut 1 base from V and 4 bases from J; bases unmatched to any gene: 6. From germline, CDR1 is SGHNT and CDR2 YYREEE (reference sequence).

The chain employs TRBV15 and TRBJ1-2; D call uncertain. The CDR3 loop spans 14 amino acids. Germline assignment: CDR1 LNHNV and CDR2 YYDKDF (reference sequence). V was cut by 1 base and J by 8 bases, with 14 bases left in between. Written as DNA, the CDR3 is TGTGCCACCAGCAGAGTGGAGTTTGCGGGCGGCTACACCTTC. Amino acids: CATSRVEFAGGYTF.

The V and J genes are TRBV5-1 and TRBJ2-1, with a weak D call TRBD1 (5 bases). The CDR3 length is 13 residues. The V end was cut by 6 bases, the J end by 1 base, with 8 bases between. CDR1 SGHRS and CDR2 YFSETQ come from the germline V gene. The CDR3 loop reads CASTQGSYNEQFF. CDR3 nucleotides: TGCGCCAGCACTCAGGGTTCCTACAATGAGCAGTTCTTC. The full variable domain, in which reference TRBV5-1 and TRBJ2-1 provide the parts outside the CDR3, is KAGVTQTPRYLIKTRGQQVTLSCSPISGHRSVSWYQQTPGQGLQFLFEYFSETQRNKGNFPGRFSGRQFSNSRSEMNVSTLELGDSALYLCASTQGSYNEQFFGPGTRLTVL.

About this clone itself: At one boundary the junction diverges from the germline segment, which might be a read error. The V and J genes are TRBV19 and TRBJ1-1; D uncertain. The V gene's germline CDR1 is LNHDA and CDR2 SQIVND (reference sequence). This CDR3 region has 11 residues. The DNA of the CDR3 is TGTGCCAGTAGTAGACTCGCTGAGGCTTTCTTT. Its protein is CASSRLAEAFF.

This CDR3 reads CASSQDQFRGNYGYTF. DNA for the CDR3: TGCGCCAGCAGCCAAGATCAGTTTAGGGGAAACTATGGCTACACCTTC. The chain uses TRBV4-1 and TRBJ1-2; tentatively, D is TRBD1 (5 bases). With 0 bases removed from V and 2 bases from J, the gap between germline ends came to 13 bases. Germline V gene lookup returns CDR1 MGHRA and CDR2 YSYEKL. The CDR3 length is 16 residues.

The chain recombines TRBV7-3 with TRBJ2-1, with D perhaps matching TRBD1 (5 bases). The CDR3 runs to 15 residues. The V gene lost 3 bases and the J gene lost 8 bases, with 17 bases spanning the gap. Germline V lookup: CDR1 SGHTA, CDR2 FQGTGA. The CDR3 coding sequence is TGTGCCAGCAGCTTTAGGGGCTCTAGGTTAGATGAGCAGTTCTTC. Residues: CASSFRGSRLDEQFF.

This rearrangement joins TRBV29-1 to TRBJ2-6, with 9 bases lining up with TRBD1. This CDR3 comprises 15 residues. Per the germline V gene, CDR1 is SQVTM and CDR2 is ANQGSEA. V lost 4 bases to trimming and J lost 13 bases; unmatched junction nucleotides: 14. The DNA for the CDR3 is TGCAGCGTTGCCTCACCGGGACAGGGTCTTCTTGTCCTGACTTTC. It yields the protein CSVASPGQGLLVLTF.

The V and J genes are TRBV7-9 and TRBJ1-4; D is ambiguous. Between the trimmed V and J ends, which lost 3 bases and 0 bases, there was a span of 11 bases. The germline V gene has CDR1 SEHNR and CDR2 FQNEAQ (reference sequence). This CDR3 comprises 16 residues. DNA for the CDR3: TGTGCCAGCAGCTTCATGCCGCGGACAACTAATGAAAAACTGTTTTTT. Protein product: CASSFMPRTTNEKLFF. Together with reference TRBV7-9 and TRBJ1-4, the CDR3 gives the full variable domain: DTGVSQNPRHKITKRGQNVTFRCDPISEHNRLYWYRQTLGQGPEFLTYFQNEAQLEKSRLLSDRFSAERPKGSFSTLEIQRTEQGDSAMYLCASSFMPRTTNEKLFFGSGTQLSVL.

The chain uses TRBV9 and TRBJ1-1; D is undetermined. This CDR3 contains 13 residues. V lost 4 bases and J 2 bases, leaving 9 bases between the germline ends. Germline CDR1 and CDR2: SGDLS and YYNGEE. Written as DNA, the CDR3 is TGTGCCAGCAGCCCTCAGGCCAACACTGAAGCTTTCTTT. Translated: CASSPQANTEAFF.

V and J are TRBV7-3 and TRBJ2-7, with D perhaps TRBD2 (6 bases). The CDR3 loop spans 15 amino acids. The V end lost 0 bases, the J end lost 4 bases, and 13 bases lay between the germline ends. The germline CDR1 and CDR2 sequences are SGHTA and FQGTGA. Here the CDR3 DNA reads TGTGCCAGCAGCTTAACGAAGGCGGGAAAGTACGAGCAGTACTTC. The encoded protein is CASSLTKAGKYEQYF.

A few counts support this clone. This chain joins TRBV11-2 and TRBJ2-7; TRBD2 might be the D (5 bases). Germline lookup yields CDR1 SGHAT and CDR2 FQNNGV. The V gene lost 5 bases and the J gene lost 4 bases, with 15 bases spanning the gap. The CDR3 is made up of 14 amino acids. The DNA of the CDR3 is TGTGCCAGCAGCCCCCTGGCTAGCCAGTACGAGCAGTACTTC. Translating gives CASSPLASQYEQYF.

The chain combines TRBV30 with TRBJ1-3, with TRBD1 identical over 9 bases. Germline V gives CDR1 GTSNPN, CDR2 SVGIG (reference sequence). Trimming at V came to 3 bases and at J to 2 bases, leaving 2 bases not matched to a gene. CDR3 length: 14 amino acids. The CDR3 sequence is CAWRGTGPGNTIYF. The CDR3 DNA sequence: TGTGCCTGGAGGGGGACAGGGCCTGGAAACACCATATATTTT. The whole variable domain, filled in from reference TRBV30 and TRBJ1-3, reads SQTIHQWPATLVQPVGSPLSLECTVEGTSNPNLYWYRQAAGRGLQLLFYSVGIGQISSEVPQNLSASRPQDRQFILSSKKLLLSDSGFYLCAWRGTGPGNTIYFGEGSWLTVV.

The V call is TRBV30, the J call TRBJ2-2; 7 bases are shared with TRBD2. J was trimmed by 5 bases and V by 5 bases; bases with no gene match: 2. Looked up from germline, CDR1 is GTSNPN and CDR2 is SVGIG (reference sequence). The CDR3 totals 12 residues. The CDR3 DNA sequence: TGTGCCTGGGAGCGGGGAACCGGGGAGCTGTTTTTT. Protein product: CAWERGTGELFF.

The V call is TRBV2, the J call TRBJ1-4; D not certain. Germline V lookup: CDR1 SNHLY, CDR2 FYNNEI. The CDR3 runs to 13 residues. Deletions cut 3 bases from V and 2 bases from J, with 4 bases between. In DNA form, the CDR3 reads TGTGCCAGCAGTGATTCTACTAATGAAAAACTGTTTTTT. Protein: CASSDSTNEKLFF.

The rearrangement links TRBV30 to TRBJ2-7; TRBD2 might be the D (6 bases). Between the trimmed V and J ends, which lost 2 bases and 1 base, there was a span of 12 bases. This CDR3 is built from 14 residues. In germline, CDR1 is GTSNPN, CDR2 SVGIG (reference sequence). CDR3 in DNA: TGTGCCTGGAGTATATGGGGGGAATCCTACGAGCAGTACTTC. Its translation is CAWSIWGESYEQYF.

The chain links TRBV5-4 to TRBJ2-7; 7 bases are a match to TRBD2. The CDR3 has 15 residues. Germline V gene lookup returns CDR1 SGHNT and CDR2 YYREEE (reference sequence). Trimming at V came to 1 base and at J to 2 bases, leaving 6 bases not matched to a gene. The CDR3 sequence: CASSLRQRGPYEQYF. The CDR3, as DNA: TGTGCCAGCAGCTTGAGGCAGCGGGGCCCCTACGAGCAGTACTTC.

The V and J genes are TRBV5-1 and TRBJ2-1; D is perhaps TRBD1 (6 bases). The CDR3 extends over 14 amino acids. CDR1 is SGHRS and CDR2 is YFSETQ in the germline V gene. Trimming took off 0 bases at V and 4 bases at J, with 8 bases between the two ends. The CDR3 nucleotides read TGCGCCAGCAGCTTGGACAGGGAGTACAATGAGCAGTTCTTC. Its translation is CASSLDREYNEQFF.

The chain links TRBV7-9 to TRBJ2-1, with D maybe TRBD2 (5 bases). The CDR3 spans 9 residues. CDR1 and CDR2 (germline): SEHNR, FQNEAQ (reference sequence). V lost 5 bases to trimming and J lost 14 bases, with 7 bases between them. CDR3 coding DNA: TGTGCCAGCAGCCCCGGGGAGTTCTTC. Its protein product is CASSPGEFF.

The V gene is TRBV11-2, the J gene TRBJ2-1; D may be TRBD2 (5 bases). Germline loops: CDR1 SGHAT, CDR2 FQNNGV. This CDR3 is 13 amino acids long. V lost 4 bases, J lost 5 bases, and 9 bases lay in between. The CDR3 spells CASSSGLNNEQFF. In DNA form, the CDR3 reads TGTGCCAGCAGCTCCGGACTCAACAATGAGCAGTTCTTC.

The chain links TRBV7-9 to TRBJ2-5; 15 bases agree with TRBD2. V gave up 4 bases and J gave up 11 bases; unmatched junction bases: 8. Per germline, CDR1 SEHNR and CDR2 FQNEAQ (reference sequence). The CDR3 runs to 15 residues. The CDR3, as DNA: TGTGCCAGCAGCTCACAAAGGACTAGCGGGAGGGAGCAGTACTTC. The encoded protein is CASSSQRTSGREQYF.

This clone was counted between two and nine times. The chain couples TRBV30 to TRBJ1-1; D possibly corresponds to TRBD1 (5 bases). V was pared by 4 bases and J by 5 bases, with 14 bases between. CDR3 size: 13 residues. Per germline, CDR1 GTSNPN and CDR2 SVGIG (reference sequence). CDR3 coding DNA: TGTGCCTGGACTATATCCTCAGGGACTGAAGCTTTCTTT. It codes for CAWTISSGTEAFF.

V usage is TRBV28 and J usage is TRBJ2-1; 10 bases fit TRBD1. Germline V gene lookup returns CDR1 MDHEN and CDR2 SYDVKM. With 6 bases clipped from V and 9 bases from J, the junction kept 8 bases outside the gene matches. This CDR3 spans 14 amino acids. DNA for the CDR3: TGTGCCAGCAGAAGACAGGGGGCATATGGTGAGCAGTTCTTC. Amino acids: CASRRQGAYGEQFF.

There are a few counts of this clone. The V call is TRBV28, the J call TRBJ2-5, with D tentatively TRBD2 (6 bases). The V end was cut by 2 bases, the J end by 4 bases, with 11 bases between. This CDR3 is built from 14 residues. Germline assignment: CDR1 MDHEN and CDR2 SYDVKM. CDR3 in DNA: TGTGCCAGCAGTTTACGCGGGACGGGAGAGACCCAGTACTTC. This sequence encodes CASSLRGTGETQYF.

This clone was observed a handful of times. The chain uses TRBV19 and TRBJ1-2; D remains unclear. Germline loops: CDR1 LNHDA, CDR2 SQIVND (reference sequence). This CDR3 comprises 14 residues. V lost 3 bases and J lost 2, with 10 bases in between. In nucleotides, the CDR3 is TGTGCCAGTAGTATGCCCCCGGAGAACTATGGCTACACCTTC. This sequence encodes CASSMPPENYGYTF.

The chain joins TRBV6-1 to TRBJ2-7; possible D gene TRBD1, 7 bases. In germline, CDR1 is MNHNS, CDR2 SASEGT. V lost 1 base and J 3 bases, leaving 13 bases between the germline ends. The CDR3 extends over 15 amino acids. The DNA for the CDR3 is TGTGCCAGCAGTGAAGGGCAGGGGGGCCTCTACGAGCAGTACTTC. It translates to CASSEGQGGLYEQYF.

This clone was observed a single time. This rearrangement joins TRBV4-3 to TRBJ2-2; D unresolved. The length of the CDR3 is 14 residues. Per the germline V gene, CDR1 is LGHNA and CDR2 is YSLEER. The ends were cut back, 5 bases at V and 2 bases at J, with 9 bases in the middle. In nucleotides, the CDR3 is TGCGCCAGCAGCAAGTTACTAAACACCGGGGAGCTGTTTTTT. Its protein product is CASSKLLNTGELFF.

CDR3 nucleotide sequence: TGTGCCAGCAGTGAAGGCTCCCTAAAACGGGGTTTCTTT. This translates into CASSEGSLKRGFF. The gene calls are TRBV25-1 and TRBJ1-1; D is undetermined. Germline CDR1 reads MGHDK; CDR2 reads SYGVNS. The CDR3 sequence is 13 residues long. Trimming pared 2 bases from V and 13 bases from J, leaving 17 bases between.

The CDR3 DNA follows: TGTGCCACCAGCAGAGATTACGGGGCAACTAATGAAAAACTGTTTTTT. It is translated as CATSRDYGATNEKLFF. The J gene is TRBJ1-4, the V gene TRBV15; no reliable D call. Germline loops: CDR1 LNHNV, CDR2 YYDKDF (reference sequence). CDR3 length: 16 residues. Trimming took 0 bases from V and 0 from J, leaving 8 bases between them. Full variable domain (outside the CDR3, taken from reference TRBV15 and TRBJ1-4): DAMVIQNPRYQVTQFGKPVTLSCSQTLNHNVMYWYQQKSSQAPKLLFHYYDKDFNNEADTPDNFQSRRPNTSFCFLDIRSPGLGDTAMYLCATSRDYGATNEKLFFGSGTQLSVL.

V and J are TRBV7-9 and TRBJ1-4, with D perhaps matching TRBD1 (6 bases). V was pared by 6 bases and J by 8 bases, with 19 bases between. This CDR3 is 15 amino acids long. Germline CDR1 and CDR2: SEHNR and FQNEAQ (reference sequence). CDR3 protein: CASRSTYRAIEKLFF. In DNA, the CDR3 is TGTGCCAGCAGATCCACCTACAGGGCTATCGAAAAACTGTTTTTT.

Written as DNA, the CDR3 is TGCGCCAGCAGCTTGGCATGGAGCTCCTACGAGCAGTACTTC. Its translation is CASSLAWSSYEQYF. The chain recombines TRBV5-1 with TRBJ2-7; D is unresolved. The germline V and J ends were trimmed by 0 bases and 0 bases, with 7 bases remaining between them. Germline lookup yields CDR1 SGHRS and CDR2 YFSETQ. The CDR3 sequence is 14 residues long.